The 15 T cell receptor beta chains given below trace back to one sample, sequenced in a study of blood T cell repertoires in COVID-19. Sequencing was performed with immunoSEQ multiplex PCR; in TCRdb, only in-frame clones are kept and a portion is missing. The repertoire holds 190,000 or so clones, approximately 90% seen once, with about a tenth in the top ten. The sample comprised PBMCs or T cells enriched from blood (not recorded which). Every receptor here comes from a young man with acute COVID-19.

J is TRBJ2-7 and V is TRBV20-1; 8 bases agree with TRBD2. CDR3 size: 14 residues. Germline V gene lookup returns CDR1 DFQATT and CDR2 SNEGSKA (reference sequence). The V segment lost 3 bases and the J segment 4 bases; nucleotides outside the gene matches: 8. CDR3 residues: CSASVGLVEYEQYF. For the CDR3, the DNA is TGCAGTGCTAGTGTGGGACTAGTCGAGTACGAGCAGTACTTC.

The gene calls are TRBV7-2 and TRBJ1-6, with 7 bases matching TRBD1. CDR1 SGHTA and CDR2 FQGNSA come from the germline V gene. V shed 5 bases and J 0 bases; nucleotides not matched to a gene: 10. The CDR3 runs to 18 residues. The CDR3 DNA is TGTGCCAGCAGCCCAAGGGGCGGGACAGACTCCTATAATTCACCCCTCCACTTT. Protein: CASSPRGGTDSYNSPLHF.

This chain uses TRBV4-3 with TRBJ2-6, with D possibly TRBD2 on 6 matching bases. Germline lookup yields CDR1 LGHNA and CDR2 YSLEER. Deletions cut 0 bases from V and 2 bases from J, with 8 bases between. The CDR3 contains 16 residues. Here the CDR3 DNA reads TGCGCCAGCAGCCAAGACGGCGGGGCTGGGGCCAACGTCCTGACTTTC. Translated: CASSQDGGAGANVLTF.

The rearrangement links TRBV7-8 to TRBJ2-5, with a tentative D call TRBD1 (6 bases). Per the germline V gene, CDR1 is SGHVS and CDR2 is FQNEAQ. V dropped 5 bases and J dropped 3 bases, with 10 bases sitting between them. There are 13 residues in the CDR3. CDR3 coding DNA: TGTGCCAGCAGCAAACAGGGTAAAGAGACCCAGTACTTC. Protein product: CASSKQGKETQYF.

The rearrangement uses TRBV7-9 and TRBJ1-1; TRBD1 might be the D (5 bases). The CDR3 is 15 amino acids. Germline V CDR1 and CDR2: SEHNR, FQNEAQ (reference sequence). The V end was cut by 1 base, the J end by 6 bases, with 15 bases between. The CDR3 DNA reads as TGTGCCAGCAGCTTAGGATGGAGGGCAGGGCCTGAAGCTTTCTTT. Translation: CASSLGWRAGPEAFF.

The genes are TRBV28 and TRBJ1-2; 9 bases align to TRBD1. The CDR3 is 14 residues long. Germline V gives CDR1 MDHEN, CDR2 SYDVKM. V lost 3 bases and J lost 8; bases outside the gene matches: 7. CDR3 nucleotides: TGTGCCAGCAGTTTGAAATGGACAGGGGCAGGCTACACCTTC. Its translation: CASSLKWTGAGYTF.

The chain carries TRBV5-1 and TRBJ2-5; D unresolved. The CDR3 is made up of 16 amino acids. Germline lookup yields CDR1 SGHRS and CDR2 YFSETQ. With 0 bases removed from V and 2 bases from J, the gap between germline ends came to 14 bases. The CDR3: CASSLAPGGSQETQYF. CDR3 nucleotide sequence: TGCGCCAGCAGCTTGGCCCCCGGCGGTTCTCAAGAGACCCAGTACTTC.

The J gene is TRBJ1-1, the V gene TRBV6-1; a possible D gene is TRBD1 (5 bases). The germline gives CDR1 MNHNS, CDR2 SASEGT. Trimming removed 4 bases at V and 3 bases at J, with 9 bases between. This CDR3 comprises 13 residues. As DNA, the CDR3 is TGTGCCAGCAGTGCCGGGGGTCACACTGAAGCTTTCTTT. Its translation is CASSAGGHTEAFF.

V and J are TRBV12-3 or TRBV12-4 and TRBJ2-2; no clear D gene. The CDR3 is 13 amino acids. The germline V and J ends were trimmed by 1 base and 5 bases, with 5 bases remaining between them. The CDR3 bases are TGTGCCAGCAGTTTAGACTCAACCGGGGAGCTGTTTTTT. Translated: CASSLDSTGELFF.

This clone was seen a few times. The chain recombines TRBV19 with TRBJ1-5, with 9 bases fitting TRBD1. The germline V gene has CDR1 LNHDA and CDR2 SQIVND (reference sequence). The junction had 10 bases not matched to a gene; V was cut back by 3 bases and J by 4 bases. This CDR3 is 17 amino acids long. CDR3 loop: CASSIVLGGQGNQPQHF. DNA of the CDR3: TGTGCCAGTAGTATTGTCTTAGGGGGACAGGGTAATCAGCCCCAGCATTTT.

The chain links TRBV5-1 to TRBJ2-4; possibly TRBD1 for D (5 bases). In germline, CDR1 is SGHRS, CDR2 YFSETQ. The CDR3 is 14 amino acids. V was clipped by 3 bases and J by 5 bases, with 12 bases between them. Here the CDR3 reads CASSSWEGENIQYF. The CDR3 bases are TGCGCCAGCAGCTCATGGGAAGGGGAAAACATTCAGTACTTC.

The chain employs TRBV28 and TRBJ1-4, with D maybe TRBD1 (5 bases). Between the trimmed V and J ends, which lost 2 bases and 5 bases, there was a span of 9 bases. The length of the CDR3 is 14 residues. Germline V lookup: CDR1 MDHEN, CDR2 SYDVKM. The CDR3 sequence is CASSLTGLNEKLFF. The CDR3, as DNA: TGTGCCAGCAGTTTAACAGGTTTAAATGAAAAACTGTTTTTT. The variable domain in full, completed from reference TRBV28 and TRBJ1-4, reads DVKVTQSSRYLVKRTGEKVFLECVQDMDHENMFWYRQDPGLGLRLIYFSYDVKMKEKGDIPEGYSVSREKKERFSLILESASTNQTSMYLCASSLTGLNEKLFFGSGTQLSVL.

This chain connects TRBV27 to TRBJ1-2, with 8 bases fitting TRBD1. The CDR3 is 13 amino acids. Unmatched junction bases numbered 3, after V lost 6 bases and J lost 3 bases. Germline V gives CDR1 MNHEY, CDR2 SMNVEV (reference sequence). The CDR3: CASRQGEDYGYTF. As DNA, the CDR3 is TGTGCCAGCAGACAGGGGGAGGACTATGGCTACACCTTC.

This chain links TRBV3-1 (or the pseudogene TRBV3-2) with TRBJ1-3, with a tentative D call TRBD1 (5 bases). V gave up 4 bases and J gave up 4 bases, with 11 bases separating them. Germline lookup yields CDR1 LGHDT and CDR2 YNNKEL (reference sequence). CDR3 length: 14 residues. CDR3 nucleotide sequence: TGTGCCAGCAGCCCGATAGGGGTCGGAAACACCATATATTTT. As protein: CASSPIGVGNTIYF.

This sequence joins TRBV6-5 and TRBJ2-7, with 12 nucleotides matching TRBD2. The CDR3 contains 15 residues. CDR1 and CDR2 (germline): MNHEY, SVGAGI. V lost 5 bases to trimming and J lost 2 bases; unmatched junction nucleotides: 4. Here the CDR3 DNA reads TGTGCCAGCAGTCGGACTAGCGGGAACCCCTACGAGCAGTACTTC. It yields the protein CASSRTSGNPYEQYF.